A single T cell receptor beta chain is shown here with its context. Its antigen is not yet known. No clone much larger than this one lies a single base away; base qualities are absent. Library creation used the immunoSEQ multiplex PCR assay. TCRdb took this table from immuneACCESS and kept in-frame rearrangements with V and J called. Such tables lack part of the clones; where checked against another copy, unresolved V genes explain under half of the gap, and the rest is unexplained. For this sample there are 85,000 to 100,000 clones; under 97% appear just once. Over 0.2% of the sample lies in the top ten. This entry belongs to a study of technical replicates of blood from a handful of donors (dated by TCRdb to 2016 to 2017). CDR1 and CDR2 were assigned from the germline V gene (reference sequence) as MNHNY and SVGAGI. Trimming takes 0 bases from V and 5 bases from J, and the germline ends sit 9 bases apart. From the cysteine through the phenylalanine, the CDR3 covers 14 amino acids. Only the CDR3 portion is preserved as DNA: 42 bases, with reading frame beginning at the first base.

This receptor was identified in a human donor in good health. The rearrangement combines TRBV6-6 with TRBJ2-3; TRBD1 is a weak D gene call, 5 bases matching. Specimen: T cells isolated from PBMCs. The DNA sequence follows: TGTGCCAGCAGTTACTCGCTAGGGGTAGATACGCAGTATTTT. Its protein product is CASSYSLGVDTQYF.